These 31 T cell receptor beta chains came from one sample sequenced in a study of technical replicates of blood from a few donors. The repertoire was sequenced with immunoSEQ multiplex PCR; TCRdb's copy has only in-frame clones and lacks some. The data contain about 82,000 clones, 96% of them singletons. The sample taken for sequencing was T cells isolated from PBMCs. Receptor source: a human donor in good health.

The CDR3 sequence: CASSADRGQPQHF. DNA of the CDR3: TGCGCCAGCAGCGCGGACAGGGGACAGCCCCAGCATTTT. The J gene is TRBJ1-5, the V gene TRBV5-1, with 9 bases aligning to TRBD1. CDR3 size: 13 residues. The trim removed 4 bases at V and 7 bases at J, leaving 3 bases unmatched. CDR1 is SGHRS and CDR2 is YFSETQ in the germline V gene.

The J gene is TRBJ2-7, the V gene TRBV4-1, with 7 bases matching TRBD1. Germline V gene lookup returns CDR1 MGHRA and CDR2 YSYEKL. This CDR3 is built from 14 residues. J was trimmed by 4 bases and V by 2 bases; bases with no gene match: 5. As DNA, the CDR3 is TGCGCCAGCAGCCAACCCACCAGGGGGTACGAGCAGTACTTC. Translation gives CASSQPTRGYEQYF.

The CDR3 DNA sequence: TGTGCCAGCAACCCATTGTTGGGGGCTGAAGAGACCCAGTACTTC. Its protein is CASNPLLGAEETQYF. The rearrangement uses TRBV5-5 and TRBJ2-5; D perhaps matches TRBD1 (6 bases). This CDR3 spans 15 amino acids. Trimming removed 6 bases at V and 3 bases at J, with 18 bases between. Per the germline V gene, CDR1 is SGHKS and CDR2 is YYEKEE (reference sequence).

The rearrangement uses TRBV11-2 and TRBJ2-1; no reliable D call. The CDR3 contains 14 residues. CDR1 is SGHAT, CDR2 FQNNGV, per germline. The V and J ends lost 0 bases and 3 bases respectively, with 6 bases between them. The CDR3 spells CASSLEYSYNEQFF. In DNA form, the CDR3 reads TGTGCCAGCAGCTTAGAGTACAGCTACAATGAGCAGTTCTTC.

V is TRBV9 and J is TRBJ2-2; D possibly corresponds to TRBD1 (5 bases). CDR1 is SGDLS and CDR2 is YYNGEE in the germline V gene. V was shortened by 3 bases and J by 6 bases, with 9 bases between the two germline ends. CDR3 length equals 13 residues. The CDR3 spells CASSAQVAGELFF. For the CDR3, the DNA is TGTGCCAGCAGCGCACAGGTGGCCGGGGAGCTGTTTTTT.

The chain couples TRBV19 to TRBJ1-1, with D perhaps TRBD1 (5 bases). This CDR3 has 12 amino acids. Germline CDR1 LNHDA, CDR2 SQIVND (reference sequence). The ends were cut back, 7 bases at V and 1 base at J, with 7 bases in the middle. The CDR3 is CASKTENTEAFF. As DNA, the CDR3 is TGTGCCAGTAAGACAGAGAACACTGAAGCTTTCTTT.

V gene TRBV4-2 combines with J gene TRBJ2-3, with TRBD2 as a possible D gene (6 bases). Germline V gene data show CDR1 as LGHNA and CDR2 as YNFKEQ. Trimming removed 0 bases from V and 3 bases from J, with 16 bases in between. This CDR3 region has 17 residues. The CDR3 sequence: CASSQDALGRGTDTQYF. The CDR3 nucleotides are TGTGCCAGCAGCCAAGACGCCCTGGGGCGGGGTACAGATACGCAGTATTTT.

CDR3 residues: CASSDRVSTEAFF. In DNA, the CDR3 is TGCGCCAGCAGCGACAGGGTATCCACTGAAGCTTTCTTT. The chain has TRBV4-1 and TRBJ1-1; 7 bases line up with TRBD1. Germline CDR1 reads MGHRA; CDR2 reads YSYEKL. The CDR3 totals 13 residues. Trimming cost V 5 bases and J 4 bases; bases outside gene matches: 4.

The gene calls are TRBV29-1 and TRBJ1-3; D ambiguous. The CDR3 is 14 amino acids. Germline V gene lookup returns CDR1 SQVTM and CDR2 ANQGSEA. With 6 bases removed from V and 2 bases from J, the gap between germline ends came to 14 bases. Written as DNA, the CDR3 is TGCAGCGTGCTACCCCGGGAGACTGGAAACACCATATATTTT. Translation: CSVLPRETGNTIYF.

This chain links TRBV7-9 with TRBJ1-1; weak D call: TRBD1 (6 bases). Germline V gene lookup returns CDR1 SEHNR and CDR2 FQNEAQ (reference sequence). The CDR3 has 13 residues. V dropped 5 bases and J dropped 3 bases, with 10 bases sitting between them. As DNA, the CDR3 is TGTGCCAGCAGCCAAGCAGGGGACACTGAAGCTTTCTTT. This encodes CASSQAGDTEAFF. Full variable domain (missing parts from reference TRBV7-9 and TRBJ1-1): DTGVSQNPRHKITKRGQNVTFRCDPISEHNRLYWYRQTLGQGPEFLTYFQNEAQLEKSRLLSDRFSAERPKGSFSTLEIQRTEQGDSAMYLCASSQAGDTEAFFGQGTRLTVV.

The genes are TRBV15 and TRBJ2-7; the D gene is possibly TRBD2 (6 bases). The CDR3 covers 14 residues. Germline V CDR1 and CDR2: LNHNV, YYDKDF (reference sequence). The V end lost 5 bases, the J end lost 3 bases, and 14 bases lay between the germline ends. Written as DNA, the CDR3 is TGTGCCACCAGCGGGACGACGGGAGACTACGAGCAGTACTTC. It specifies CATSGTTGDYEQYF.

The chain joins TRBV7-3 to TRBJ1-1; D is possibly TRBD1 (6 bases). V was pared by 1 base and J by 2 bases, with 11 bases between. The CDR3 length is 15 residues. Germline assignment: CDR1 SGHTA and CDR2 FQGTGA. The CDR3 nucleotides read TGTGCCAGCAGCTTAAGGGGGGGGCTCAACACTGAAGCTTTCTTT. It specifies CASSLRGGLNTEAFF.

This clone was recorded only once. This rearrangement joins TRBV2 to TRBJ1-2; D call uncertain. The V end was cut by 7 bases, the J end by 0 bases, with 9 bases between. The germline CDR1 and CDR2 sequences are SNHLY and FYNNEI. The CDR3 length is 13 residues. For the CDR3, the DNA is TGTGCCAGCAACCGACGGGCTAACTATGGCTACACCTTC. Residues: CASNRRANYGYTF.

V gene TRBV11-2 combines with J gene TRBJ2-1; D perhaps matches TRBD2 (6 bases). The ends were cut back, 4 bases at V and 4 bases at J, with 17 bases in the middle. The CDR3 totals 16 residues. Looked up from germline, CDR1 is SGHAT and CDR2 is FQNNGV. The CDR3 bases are TGTGCCAGCAGCTCACCGGGAGACCTCGTTTACAATGAGCAGTTCTTC. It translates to CASSSPGDLVYNEQFF.

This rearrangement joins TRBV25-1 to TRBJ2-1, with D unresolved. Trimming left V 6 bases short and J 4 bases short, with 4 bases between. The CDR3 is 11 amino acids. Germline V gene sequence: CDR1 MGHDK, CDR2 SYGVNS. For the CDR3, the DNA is TGTGCCAGCAGACTATACAATGAGCAGTTCTTC. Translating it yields CASRLYNEQFF.

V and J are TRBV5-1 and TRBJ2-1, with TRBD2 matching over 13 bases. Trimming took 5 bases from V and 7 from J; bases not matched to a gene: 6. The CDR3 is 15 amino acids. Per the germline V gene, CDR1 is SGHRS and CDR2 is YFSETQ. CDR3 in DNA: TGCGCCAGCAGTCCGGGACTAGCGGGAATTAATGAGCAGTTCTTC. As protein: CASSPGLAGINEQFF.

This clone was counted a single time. The CDR3, as DNA: TGTGCCATCAGTGACGTCGGATACAGGGGGAGTGAAGCTTTCTTT. Its translation is CAISDVGYRGSEAFF. The chain is built from TRBV10-3 and TRBJ1-1, with TRBD1 matching 8 bases. CDR1 ENHRY and CDR2 SYGVKD come from the germline V gene. V lost 3 bases to trimming and J lost 7 bases; unmatched junction nucleotides: 10. The CDR3 totals 15 residues.

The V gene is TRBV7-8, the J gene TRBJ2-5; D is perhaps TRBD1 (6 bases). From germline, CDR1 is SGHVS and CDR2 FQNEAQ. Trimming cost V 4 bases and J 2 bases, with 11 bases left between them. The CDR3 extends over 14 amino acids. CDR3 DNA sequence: TGTGCCAGCAGCTCCTTAGGGGGACAAGAGACCCAGTACTTC. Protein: CASSSLGGQETQYF. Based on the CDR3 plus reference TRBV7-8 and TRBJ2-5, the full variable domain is GAGVSQSPRYKVAKRGQDVALRCDPISGHVSLFWYQQALGQGPEFLTYFQNEAQLDKSGLPSDRFFAERPEGSVSTLKIQRTQQEDSAVYLCASSSLGGQETQYFGPGTRLLVL.

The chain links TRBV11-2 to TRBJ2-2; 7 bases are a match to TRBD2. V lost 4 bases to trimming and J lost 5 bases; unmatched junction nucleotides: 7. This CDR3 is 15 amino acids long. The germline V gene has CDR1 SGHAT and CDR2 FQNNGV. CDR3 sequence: CASSYPGLQTGELFF. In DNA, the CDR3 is TGTGCCAGCAGCTACCCGGGACTACAAACCGGGGAGCTGTTTTTT.

CDR3 amino acids: CASSYSLGANTEAFF. The CDR3 nucleotides read TGTGCCAGCAGTTACAGTCTCGGTGCGAACACTGAAGCTTTCTTT. The genes are TRBV6-5 and TRBJ1-1; D gene unclear. V lost 2 bases and J lost 1, with 11 bases in between. CDR1 MNHEY and CDR2 SVGAGI come from the germline V gene. This CDR3 has 15 amino acids.

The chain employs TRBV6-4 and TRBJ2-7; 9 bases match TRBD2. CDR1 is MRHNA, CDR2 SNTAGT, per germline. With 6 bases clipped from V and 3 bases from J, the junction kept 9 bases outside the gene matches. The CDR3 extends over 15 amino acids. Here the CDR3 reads CASRSGASGVYEQYF. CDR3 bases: TGTGCCAGCAGGAGTGGAGCTAGCGGGGTCTACGAGCAGTACTTC.

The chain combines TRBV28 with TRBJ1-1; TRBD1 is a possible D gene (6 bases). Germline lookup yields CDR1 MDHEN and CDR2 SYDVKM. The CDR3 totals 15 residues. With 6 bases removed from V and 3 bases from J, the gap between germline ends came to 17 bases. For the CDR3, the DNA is TGTGCCAGCAGCCATTTGGGGCAGGGGCACACTGAAGCTTTCTTT. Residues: CASSHLGQGHTEAFF.

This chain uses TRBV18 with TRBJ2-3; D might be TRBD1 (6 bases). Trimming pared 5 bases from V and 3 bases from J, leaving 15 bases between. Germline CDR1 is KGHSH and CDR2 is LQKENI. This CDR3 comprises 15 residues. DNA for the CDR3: TGTGCCAGCTCAGCAGGGACATCTCTTACAGATACGCAGTATTTT. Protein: CASSAGTSLTDTQYF.

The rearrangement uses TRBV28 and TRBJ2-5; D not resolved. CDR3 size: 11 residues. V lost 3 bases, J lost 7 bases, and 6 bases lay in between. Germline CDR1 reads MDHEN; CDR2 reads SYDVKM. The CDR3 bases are TGTGCCAGCAGTTTTGTGCGGACCCAGTACTTC. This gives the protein CASSFVRTQYF. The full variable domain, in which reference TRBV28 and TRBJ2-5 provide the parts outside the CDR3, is DVKVTQSSRYLVKRTGEKVFLECVQDMDHENMFWYRQDPGLGLRLIYFSYDVKMKEKGDIPEGYSVSREKKERFSLILESASTNQTSMYLCASSFVRTQYFGPGTRLLVL.

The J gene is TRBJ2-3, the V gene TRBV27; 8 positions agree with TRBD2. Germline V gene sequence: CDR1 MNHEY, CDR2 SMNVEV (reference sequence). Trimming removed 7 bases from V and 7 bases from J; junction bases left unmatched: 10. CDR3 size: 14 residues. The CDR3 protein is CASTGIGTSHTQYF. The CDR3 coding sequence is TGTGCCAGCACGGGGATCGGGACTAGTCATACGCAGTATTTT.

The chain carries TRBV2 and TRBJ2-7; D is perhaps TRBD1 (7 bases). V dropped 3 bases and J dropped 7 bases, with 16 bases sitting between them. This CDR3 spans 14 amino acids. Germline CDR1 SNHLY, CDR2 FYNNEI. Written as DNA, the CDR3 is TGTGCCAGCAGTGAGGTGGGACTGGACAGGGAGCAGTACTTC. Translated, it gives CASSEVGLDREQYF.

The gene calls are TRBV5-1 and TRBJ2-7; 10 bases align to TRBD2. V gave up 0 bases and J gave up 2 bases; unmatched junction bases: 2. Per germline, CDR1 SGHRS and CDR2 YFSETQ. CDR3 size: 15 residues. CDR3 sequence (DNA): TGCGCCAGCAGCTTGGAAGGACTAGCGGCCTACGAGCAGTACTTC. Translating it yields CASSLEGLAAYEQYF.

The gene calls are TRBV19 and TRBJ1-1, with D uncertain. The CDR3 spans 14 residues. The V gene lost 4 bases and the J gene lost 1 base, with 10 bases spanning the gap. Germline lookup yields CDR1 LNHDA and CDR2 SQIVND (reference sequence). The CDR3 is CASSSDNGNTEAFF. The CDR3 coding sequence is TGTGCCAGTAGTAGCGACAACGGGAACACTGAAGCTTTCTTT.

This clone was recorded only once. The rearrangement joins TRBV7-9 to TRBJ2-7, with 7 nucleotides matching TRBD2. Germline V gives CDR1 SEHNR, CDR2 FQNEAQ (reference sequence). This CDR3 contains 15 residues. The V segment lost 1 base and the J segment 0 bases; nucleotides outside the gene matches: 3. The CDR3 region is CASSLVGGSSYEQYF. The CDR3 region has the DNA TGTGCCAGCAGCTTAGTCGGCGGGAGCTCCTACGAGCAGTACTTC.

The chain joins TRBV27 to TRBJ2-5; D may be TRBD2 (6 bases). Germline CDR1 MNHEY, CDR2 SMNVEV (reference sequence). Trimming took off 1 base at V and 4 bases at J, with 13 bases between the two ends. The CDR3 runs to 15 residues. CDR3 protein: CASSLYAGRGETQYF. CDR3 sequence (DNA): TGTGCCAGCAGTTTATATGCGGGGCGAGGAGAGACCCAGTACTTC.

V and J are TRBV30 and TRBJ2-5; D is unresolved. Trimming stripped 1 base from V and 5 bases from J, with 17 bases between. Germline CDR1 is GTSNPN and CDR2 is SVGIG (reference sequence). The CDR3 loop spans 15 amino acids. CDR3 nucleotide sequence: TGTGCCTGGAGTGCTTACAGTGGCAGGCCGGAGACCCAGTACTTC. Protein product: CAWSAYSGRPETQYF. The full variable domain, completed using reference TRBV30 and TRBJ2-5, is SQTIHQWPATLVQPVGSPLSLECTVEGTSNPNLYWYRQAAGRGLQLLFYSVGIGQISSEVPQNLSASRPQDRQFILSSKKLLLSDSGFYLCAWSAYSGRPETQYFGPGTRLLVL.